This T cell receptor (beta chain) came from a study of blood T cell repertoires in COVID-19. V gave up 7 bases and J gave up 5 bases, with 7 bases separating them. The germline CDR1 and CDR2 sequences are SGHVS and FNYEAQ. The CDR3 runs to 11 residues. Assay used: immunoSEQ multiplex PCR; TCRdb lists only in-frame clones, some missing. The sample lists hundreds of thousands of clones, around 86% seen once, with 1.6% in the top ten. The chain has TRBV7-6 and TRBJ2-3; D is ambiguous. The TCR sequence derives from a woman between 45 and 60 years old who had recovered from COVID-19. The sample comprised PBMCs or T cells enriched from blood (not recorded which). The CDR3 is CASTVVDTQYF. The CDR3 DNA is TGTGCCAGCACAGTGGTAGATACGCAGTATTTT.